These 10 T cell receptor beta chains originate from one sample sequenced in a study of beta chain features in type 1 diabetes. Reverse transcribing all isolated RNA meant expressed TCRB transcripts were sequenced. Data came from immunoSEQ multiplex PCR; TCRdb stores just in-frame clones and leaves some out. The table includes some 160,000 clones, approximately 8.4% detected once. Sequencing was done on a sample of central memory CD4+ T cells from blood. These TCRs come from a woman between 18 and 30 years old in good health.

This clone was detected only a few times. The chain uses TRBV4-2 and TRBJ2-2; D is unclear. Trimming removed 2 bases from V and 4 bases from J, with 5 bases in between. The CDR3 contains 13 residues. Germline V gene lookup returns CDR1 LGHNA and CDR2 YNFKEQ. The CDR3 nucleotides are TGTGCCAGCAGCCAAAGACTCACCGGGGAGCTGTTTTTT. This encodes CASSQRLTGELFF.

V usage is TRBV5-1 and J usage is TRBJ2-3; 10 nucleotides match TRBD2. Unmatched junction bases numbered 7, after V lost 3 bases and J lost 6 bases. Looked up from germline, CDR1 is SGHRS and CDR2 is YFSETQ. This CDR3 is 15 amino acids long. Written as DNA, the CDR3 is TGCGCCAGCAGCTCCGGACTAGCGGCAGTCGATACGCAGTATTTT. It translates to CASSSGLAAVDTQYF.

Concerning this clone itself: The sample holds other DNA sequences that translate to the same CDR3. The rearrangement links TRBV19 to TRBJ1-1; D is uncertain. Per the germline V gene, CDR1 is LNHDA and CDR2 is SQIVND (reference sequence). V gave up 0 bases and J gave up 1 base, with 6 bases separating them. CDR3 length: 14 residues. As DNA, the CDR3 is TGTGCCAGTAGTATAGAGGCGGGGAACACTGAAGCTTTCTTT. Translating gives CASSIEAGNTEAFF.

This clone appeared a few times. The V and J genes are TRBV2 and TRBJ2-1; TRBD2 agrees at 7 bases. The CDR3 has 12 amino acids. Germline CDR1 is SNHLY and CDR2 is FYNNEI. The trim removed 9 bases at V and 7 bases at J, leaving 6 bases unmatched. The DNA of the CDR3 is TGTGCCAGTTATAATAGCGGGAATGAGCAGTTCTTC. Its protein is CASYNSGNEQFF.

This clone was seen only a few times. The DNA for the CDR3 is TGTGCCAGCAGCCAAGGAGGGTTTCAGCCCCAGCATTTT. It yields the protein CASSQGGFQPQHF. This chain joins TRBV14 and TRBJ1-5, with D unclear. Germline CDR1 reads SGHDN; CDR2 reads FVKESK. The V end was cut by 1 base, the J end by 6 bases, with 7 bases between. The length of the CDR3 is 13 residues. Full variable domain (remainder filled in from reference TRBV14 and TRBJ1-5): EAGVTQFPSHSVIEKGQTVTLRCDPISGHDNLYWYRRVMGKEIKFLLHFVKESKQDESGMPNNRFLAERTGGTYSTLKVQPAELEDSGVYFCASSQGGFQPQHFGDGTRLSIL.

This chain links TRBV30 with TRBJ2-7; TRBD2 agrees at 7 bases. V trimming: 0 bases; J trimming: 7 bases; junction bases outside the gene matches: 6. The CDR3 spans 13 residues. Germline V gene data show CDR1 as GTSNPN and CDR2 as SVGIG (reference sequence). The CDR3 loop is CAWSVRSGLEQYF. CDR3 bases: TGTGCCTGGAGTGTACGTAGCGGGCTAGAGCAGTACTTC.

The chain is built from TRBV7-9 and TRBJ2-3, with a possible D match to TRBD1 (6 bases). Germline CDR1 reads SEHNR; CDR2 reads FQNEAQ (reference sequence). V was clipped by 2 bases and J by 6 bases, with 15 bases between them. The CDR3 loop spans 15 amino acids. CDR3 sequence (DNA): TGTGCCAGCAGCTTATTAAGCCAGGGGCGGGATACGCAGTATTTT. It yields the protein CASSLLSQGRDTQYF.

This clone was observed a handful of times. The genes are TRBV11-2 and TRBJ2-3; D perhaps matches TRBD2 (6 bases). This CDR3 spans 13 amino acids. Germline V gives CDR1 SGHAT, CDR2 FQNNGV. The V and J ends lost 5 bases and 5 bases respectively, with 11 bases between them. CDR3 in amino acids: CASSLGREDTQYF. CDR3 bases: TGTGCCAGCAGCCTGGGGCGGGAAGATACGCAGTATTTT.

This clone was seen only a few times. The chain employs TRBV29-1 and TRBJ2-3; D remains unclear. The CDR3 is 13 amino acids. Trimming removed 8 bases at V and 2 bases at J, with 14 bases between. Germline CDR1 and CDR2: SQVTM and ANQGSEA. The CDR3 reads CSPVAANTDTQYF. Written as DNA, the CDR3 is TGCAGCCCCGTCGCGGCGAACACAGATACGCAGTATTTT.

A few counts support this clone. The V and J genes are TRBV30 and TRBJ2-1; D unresolved. This CDR3 has 14 residues. In germline, CDR1 is GTSNPN, CDR2 SVGIG (reference sequence). V was cut by 4 bases and J by 4 bases, with 14 bases left in between. Here the CDR3 DNA reads TGTGCCTGGACTTTAAGCTACGCTTACAATGAGCAGTTCTTC. Translating gives CAWTLSYAYNEQFF.